The 21 T cell receptor beta chains in this list originate from one sample, sequenced in a study of cytomegalovirus exposure and HLA in healthy donors. The PCR was carried out with 60 Vbeta primers and 13 Jbeta primers. Clones were read by immunoSEQ multiplex PCR, and TCRdb kept only the in-frame ones, dropping some. The sample has around 160,000 clones, 68% seen once. Source material: PBMCs. Receptors originate from a woman aged 18-29 years in good health and CMV-seropositive.

This chain links TRBV5-1 with TRBJ2-1, with 8 bases identical to TRBD2. Germline V gene lookup returns CDR1 SGHRS and CDR2 YFSETQ. After removal of 8 bases from V and 4 bases from J, the junction contained 8 bases not matched to a gene. The length of the CDR3 is 14 residues. CDR3 DNA sequence: TGCGCCAGTCACCTCGGGGGGGTTTACAATGAGCAGTTCTTC. It yields the protein CASHLGGVYNEQFF.

The chain has TRBV1 and TRBJ2-3; TRBD2, the D gene given by the table, was not confirmed from the DNA. TRBV1 is marked as a pseudogene. CDR3 length: 19 amino acids. The DNA of the CDR3 is TGCACCAGCAGCCATTCTAGCGGAGAGCTAACTTACAGCACAGATACGCAGTATTTT. It specifies CTSSHSSGELTYSTDTQYF.

The rearrangement joins TRBV6-5 to TRBJ2-6, with 8 bases fitting TRBD1. V was clipped by 6 bases and J by 4 bases; unmatched bases: 5. The CDR3 has 15 residues. The germline V gene has CDR1 MNHEY and CDR2 SVGAGI. CDR3: CASRRQGRGANVLTF. The CDR3, as DNA: TGTGCCAGCAGAAGACAGGGGAGAGGGGCCAACGTCCTGACTTTC.

The V gene is TRBV19, the J gene TRBJ1-2, with 8 bases aligning to TRBD1. Germline CDR1 reads LNHDA; CDR2 reads SQIVND (reference sequence). V shed 5 bases and J 6 bases; nucleotides not matched to a gene: 5. The CDR3 extends over 13 amino acids. CDR3 sequence (DNA): TGTGCCAGTAGTGCGGACAGGGTGGATGGCTACACCTTC. Translation gives CASSADRVDGYTF.

This clone occurred once. The CDR3 here is CASSDHQRGGLGGYTF. The CDR3 coding sequence is TGTGCCAGCAGTGACCATCAAAGGGGGGGCCTGGGGGGCTACACCTTC. This chain connects TRBV25-1 to TRBJ1-2; a weak D match, TRBD1 (6 bases). CDR1 MGHDK and CDR2 SYGVNS come from the germline V gene. Trimming removed 3 bases at V and 8 bases at J, with 22 bases between. This CDR3 has 16 residues.

This chain joins TRBV27 and TRBJ2-1, with TRBD2 identical over 14 bases. The CDR3 covers 16 residues. The junction had 3 bases not matched to a gene; V was cut back by 1 base and J by 7 bases. In germline, CDR1 is MNHEY, CDR2 SMNVEV (reference sequence). The CDR3 spells CASSLLGLAGGNEQFF. The CDR3, as DNA: TGTGCCAGCAGTTTATTAGGACTAGCGGGAGGAAATGAGCAGTTCTTC.

This chain joins TRBV15 and TRBJ1-2; 9 nucleotides line up with TRBD1. Germline values: CDR1 LNHNV, CDR2 YYDKDF (reference sequence). There are 16 residues in the CDR3. V gave up 2 bases and J gave up 4 bases; unmatched junction bases: 8. In DNA form, the CDR3 reads TGTGCCACCAGCAGAACAGGGACAGGGCTGATCTATGGCTACACCTTC. This sequence encodes CATSRTGTGLIYGYTF. Full variable domain (outside the CDR3, taken from reference TRBV15 and TRBJ1-2): DAMVIQNPRYQVTQFGKPVTLSCSQTLNHNVMYWYQQKSSQAPKLLFHYYDKDFNNEADTPDNFQSRRPNTSFCFLDIRSPGLGDTAMYLCATSRTGTGLIYGYTFGSGTRLTVV.

The genes are TRBV7-9 and TRBJ2-5, with 10 bases lining up with TRBD2. The germline V gene has CDR1 SEHNR and CDR2 FQNEAQ (reference sequence). J lost 3 bases, V lost 5 bases, and 9 bases had no gene match. The length of the CDR3 is 16 residues. CDR3 amino acids: CASSAVGAGGEETQYF. The CDR3, as DNA: TGTGCCAGCAGCGCGGTAGGAGCGGGGGGGGAAGAGACCCAGTACTTC.

V gene TRBV11-3 combines with J gene TRBJ2-1; no firm D call. V dropped 1 base and J dropped 5 bases, with 3 bases sitting between them. Germline lookup yields CDR1 SGHNT and CDR2 YENEEA. CDR3 length: 12 amino acids. The CDR3 sequence: CASSLVDNEQFF. CDR3 sequence (DNA): TGTGCCAGCAGCTTAGTAGACAATGAGCAGTTCTTC.

The chain has TRBV21-1 and TRBJ2-1; the table's D call TRBD1 went unverified against the DNA. TRBV21-1 is reported as a pseudogene. CDR3 size: 23 residues. As DNA, the CDR3 is TGTGCCAGCAGCAAAATCGACTTAGGCAGTCAGGGCCAAGAAACACCGGCCTACAATGAGCAGTTCTTC. Translating it yields CASSKIDLGSQGQETPAYNEQFF.

The rearrangement joins TRBV6-5 to TRBJ2-1; tentatively, D is TRBD1 (6 bases). This CDR3 is built from 13 residues. Trimming left V 4 bases short and J 5 bases short, with 9 bases between. CDR1 and CDR2 (germline): MNHEY, SVGAGI. CDR3 amino acids: CASSFGQHNEQFF. CDR3 nucleotides: TGTGCCAGCAGTTTCGGACAGCACAATGAGCAGTTCTTC.

J is TRBJ2-2 and V is TRBV4-3; possibly TRBD1 for D (6 bases). V dropped 0 bases and J dropped 4 bases, with 12 bases sitting between them. The CDR3 totals 16 residues. From germline, CDR1 is LGHNA and CDR2 YSLEER. The CDR3: CASSQDLWTVTGELFF. Written as DNA, the CDR3 is TGCGCCAGCAGCCAAGATTTATGGACAGTCACCGGGGAGCTGTTTTTT.

V is TRBV6-4 and J is TRBJ2-1; the D gene is possibly TRBD2 (5 bases). This CDR3 comprises 14 residues. Germline V gene sequence: CDR1 MRHNA, CDR2 SNTAGT. V was shortened by 2 bases and J by 9 bases, with 14 bases between the two germline ends. The CDR3: CASSDGFSRGEQFF. The CDR3 DNA sequence: TGTGCCAGCAGTGACGGTTTTAGTCGGGGTGAGCAGTTCTTC.

This clone came up once. The CDR3 loop reads CASSQSRPGQGAALKSYEQYF. The CDR3 DNA follows: TGCGCCAGCAGTCAATCACGACCCGGACAGGGGGCCGCCCTAAAGTCCTACGAGCAGTACTTC. The chain carries TRBV23-1 and TRBJ2-7, with TRBD1 matching over 11 bases. TRBV23-1 is an ORF, with its function uncertain. This CDR3 region has 21 residues. The V and J ends lost 0 bases and 1 base, in that order; junction bases with no gene match: 17.

V and J are TRBV4-1 and TRBJ1-2; no clear D gene. V was shortened by 1 base and J by 4 bases, with 10 bases between the two germline ends. Germline-derived CDR1 and CDR2 are MGHRA and YSYEKL. This CDR3 is 14 amino acids long. The CDR3 nucleotides are TGCGCCAGCAGCCAAGTCTTGCTAAGCTATGGCTACACCTTC. Its protein is CASSQVLLSYGYTF.

The genes are TRBV13 and TRBJ1-5, with 7 nucleotides matching TRBD1. J lost 3 bases, V lost 3 bases, and 5 bases had no gene match. The CDR3 loop spans 15 amino acids. CDR1 is PRHDT, CDR2 FYEKMQ, per germline (reference sequence). DNA of the CDR3: TGTGCCAGCAGCTTCGGACAGGCTGACAATCAGCCCCAGCATTTT. Its translation is CASSFGQADNQPQHF.

This clone is categorized as large (0.1 to 1%). The same CDR3 also results from other DNA sequences found in this sample. The V and J genes are TRBV7-6 and TRBJ2-5; no clear D gene. In germline, CDR1 is SGHVS, CDR2 FNYEAQ. V was cut by 5 bases and J by 4 bases, with 11 bases left in between. This CDR3 has 13 residues. This CDR3 is CASSPWRGETQYF. CDR3 bases: TGTGCCAGCAGCCCTTGGAGAGGAGAGACCCAGTACTTC.

The V call is TRBV6-5, the J call TRBJ1-5; possible D gene TRBD1, 5 bases. The CDR3 has 15 residues. The ends were cut back, 4 bases at V and 0 bases at J, with 10 bases in the middle. CDR1 is MNHEY, CDR2 SVGAGI, per germline. The CDR3 DNA reads TGTGCCAGCAGTTTCGGGGGGTATAGCAATCAGCCCCAGCATTTT. Its translation: CASSFGGYSNQPQHF.

A single count supports this clone. This chain connects TRBV7-6 to TRBJ1-4; TRBD1 agrees at 8 bases. Germline V gene lookup returns CDR1 SGHVS and CDR2 FNYEAQ. This CDR3 region has 16 residues. V was pared by 4 bases and J by 9 bases, with 13 bases of the junction left unmatched. CDR3 coding DNA: TGTGCCAGCAGCTCCGCGTTTGGGCAGGGGGCGCAAAAACTGTTTTTT. Amino acid sequence: CASSSAFGQGAQKLFF. Filled out from reference TRBV7-6 and TRBJ1-4, the complete variable domain reads GAGVSQSPRYKVTKRGQDVALRCDPISGHVSLYWYRQALGQGPEFLTYFNYEAQQDKSGLPNDRFSAERPEGSISTLTIQRTEQRDSAMYRCASSSAFGQGAQKLFFGSGTQLSVL.

This rearrangement joins TRBV19 to TRBJ1-5, with D uncertain. This CDR3 spans 15 amino acids. In germline, CDR1 is LNHDA, CDR2 SQIVND (reference sequence). Trimming pared 3 bases from V and 2 bases from J, leaving 11 bases between. DNA of the CDR3: TGTGCCAGTAGTATGAGAGGGAGCGGCAATCAGCCCCAGCATTTT. Encoded protein: CASSMRGSGNQPQHF.

This clone has just a few counts. The chain uses TRBV30 and TRBJ1-1; TRBD1 aligns across 7 bases. The CDR3 loop spans 14 amino acids. Germline V gene lookup returns CDR1 GTSNPN and CDR2 SVGIG (reference sequence). V was pared by 4 bases and J by 10 bases, with 15 bases of the junction left unmatched. The CDR3 here is CAWIRQGSPSTAFF. The DNA for the CDR3 is TGTGCCTGGATCCGACAGGGTTCCCCCTCCACAGCTTTCTTT.